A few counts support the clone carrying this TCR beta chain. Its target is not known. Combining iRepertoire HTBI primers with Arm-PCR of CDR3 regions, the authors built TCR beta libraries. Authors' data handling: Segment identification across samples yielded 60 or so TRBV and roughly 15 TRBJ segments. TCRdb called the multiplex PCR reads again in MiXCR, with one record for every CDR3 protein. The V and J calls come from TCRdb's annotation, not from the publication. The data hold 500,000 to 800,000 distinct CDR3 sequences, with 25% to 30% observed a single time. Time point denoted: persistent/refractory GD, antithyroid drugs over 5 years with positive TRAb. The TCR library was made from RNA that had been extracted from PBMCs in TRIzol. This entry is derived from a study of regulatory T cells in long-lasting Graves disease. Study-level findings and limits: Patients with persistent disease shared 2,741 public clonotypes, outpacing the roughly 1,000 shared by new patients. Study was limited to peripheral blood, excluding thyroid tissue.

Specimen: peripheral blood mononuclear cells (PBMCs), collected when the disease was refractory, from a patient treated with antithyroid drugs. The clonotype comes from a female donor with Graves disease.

CDR3 nucleotide sequence: TGTGCCAGCGGACAGGATGTCGGGGAGCTGTTTTTT. Encoded protein: CASGQDVGELFF. This chain uses TRBV6-1 with TRBJ2-2; 7 bases line up with TRBD1. Unmatched junction bases numbered 4, after V lost 8 bases and J lost 7 bases. Germline-derived CDR1 and CDR2 are MNHNS and SASEGT. CDR3 length equals 12 residues.